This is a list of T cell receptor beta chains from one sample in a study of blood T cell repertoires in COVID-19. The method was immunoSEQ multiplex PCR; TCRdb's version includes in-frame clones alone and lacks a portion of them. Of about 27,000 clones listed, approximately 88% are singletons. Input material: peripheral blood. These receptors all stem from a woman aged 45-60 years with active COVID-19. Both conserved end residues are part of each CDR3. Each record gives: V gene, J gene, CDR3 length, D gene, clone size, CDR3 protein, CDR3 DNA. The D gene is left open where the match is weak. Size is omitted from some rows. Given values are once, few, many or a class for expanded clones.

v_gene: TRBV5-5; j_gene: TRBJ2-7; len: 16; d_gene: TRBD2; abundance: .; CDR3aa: CASSTLAVKSSYEQYF; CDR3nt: TGTGCCAGCAGCACCCTAGCGGTCAAGAGCTCCTACGAGCAGTACTTC
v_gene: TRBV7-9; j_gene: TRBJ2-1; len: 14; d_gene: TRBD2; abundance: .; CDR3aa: CASHTSGDYGKQFF; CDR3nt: TGTGCCAGCCATACTAGCGGGGATTATGGAAAGCAGTTCTTC
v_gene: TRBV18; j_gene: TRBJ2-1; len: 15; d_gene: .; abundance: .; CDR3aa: CASSSGQTGYNEQFF; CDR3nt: TGTGCCAGCTCTTCGGGACAAACAGGTTACAATGAGCAGTTCTTC
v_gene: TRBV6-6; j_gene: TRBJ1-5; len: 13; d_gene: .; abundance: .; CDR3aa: CASSGQWSQPQHF; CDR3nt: TGTGCCAGCAGTGGACAGTGGTCCCAGCCCCAGCATTTT
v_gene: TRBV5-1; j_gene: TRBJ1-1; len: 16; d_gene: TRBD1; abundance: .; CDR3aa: CASSSSPGQAIIEAFF; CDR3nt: TGCGCCAGCAGCTCAAGCCCGGGACAGGCCATAATCGAAGCTTTCTTT
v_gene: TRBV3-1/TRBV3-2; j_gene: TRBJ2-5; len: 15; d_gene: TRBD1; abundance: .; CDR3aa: CASSSRQGRSETQYF; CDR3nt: TGTGCCAGCAGCAGCCGACAGGGTAGGTCGGAGACCCAGTACTTC
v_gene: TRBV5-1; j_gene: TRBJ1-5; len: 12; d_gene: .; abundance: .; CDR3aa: CASSLGEGPQHF; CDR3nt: TGCGCCAGCAGCTTGGGGGAGGGGCCCCAGCATTTT
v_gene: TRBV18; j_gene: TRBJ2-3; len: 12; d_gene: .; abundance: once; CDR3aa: CASSGGGDTQYF; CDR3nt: TGTGCCAGCTCAGGCGGCGGGGATACGCAGTATTTT
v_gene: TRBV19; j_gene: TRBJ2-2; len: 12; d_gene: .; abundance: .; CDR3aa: CATGQNTGELFF; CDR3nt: TGTGCCACAGGACAGAACACCGGGGAGCTGTTTTTT
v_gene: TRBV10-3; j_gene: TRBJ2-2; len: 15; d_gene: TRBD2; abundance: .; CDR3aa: CAISESLAGAGELFF; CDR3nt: TGTGCCATCAGTGAGTCGCTAGCGGGAGCCGGGGAGCTGTTTTTT
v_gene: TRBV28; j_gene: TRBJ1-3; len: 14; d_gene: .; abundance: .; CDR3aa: CASSPISQGNTIYF; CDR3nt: TGTGCCAGCAGTCCAATATCACAGGGAAACACCATATATTTT
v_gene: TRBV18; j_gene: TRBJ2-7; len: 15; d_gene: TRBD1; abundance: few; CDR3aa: CASSPDRDPSYEQYF; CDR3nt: TGTGCCAGCTCGCCCGACAGGGACCCATCCTACGAGCAGTACTTC
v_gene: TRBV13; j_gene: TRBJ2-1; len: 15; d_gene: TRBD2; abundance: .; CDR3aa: CASSRGTSGRTEQFF; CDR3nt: TGTGCCAGCTCCAGGGGGACTAGCGGGAGGACTGAGCAGTTCTTC
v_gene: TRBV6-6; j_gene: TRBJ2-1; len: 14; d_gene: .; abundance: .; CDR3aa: CASSYNGAYNEQFF; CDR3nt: TGTGCCAGCAGTTACAATGGAGCCTACAATGAGCAGTTCTTC
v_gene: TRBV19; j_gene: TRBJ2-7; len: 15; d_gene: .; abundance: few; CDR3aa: CASSTMGREDYEQYF; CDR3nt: TGTGCCAGTAGTACCATGGGTCGGGAAGACTACGAGCAGTACTTC
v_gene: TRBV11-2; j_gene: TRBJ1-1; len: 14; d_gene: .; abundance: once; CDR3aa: CASSYLRANTEAFF; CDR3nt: TGTGCCAGCAGCTATCTCAGGGCGAACACTGAAGCTTTCTTT
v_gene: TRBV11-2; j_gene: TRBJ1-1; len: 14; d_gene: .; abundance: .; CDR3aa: CASRPTTGWTEAFF; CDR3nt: TGTGCCAGCAGACCGACGACGGGGTGGACTGAAGCTTTCTTT
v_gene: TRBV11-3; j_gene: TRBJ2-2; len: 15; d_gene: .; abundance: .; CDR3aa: CASSLGGLNTGELFF; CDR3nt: TGTGCCAGCAGCTTAGGAGGACTTAACACCGGGGAGCTGTTTTTT
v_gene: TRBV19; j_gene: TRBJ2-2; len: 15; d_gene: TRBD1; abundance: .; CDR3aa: CASSTRQGNTGELFF; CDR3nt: TGTGCCAGTAGTACCCGACAGGGGAACACCGGGGAGCTGTTTTTT
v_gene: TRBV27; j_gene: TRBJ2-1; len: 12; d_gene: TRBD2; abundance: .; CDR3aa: CASSFIAGGQFF; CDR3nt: TGTGCCAGCAGTTTCATAGCGGGAGGGCAGTTCTTC
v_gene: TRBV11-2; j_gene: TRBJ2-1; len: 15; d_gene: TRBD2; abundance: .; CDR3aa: CASSLDTSGRDEQFF; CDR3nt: TGTGCCAGCAGCTTAGACACTAGCGGGAGGGATGAGCAGTTCTTC
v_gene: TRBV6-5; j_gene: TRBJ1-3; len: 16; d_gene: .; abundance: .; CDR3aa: CASSYSSQGHGNTIYF; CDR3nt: TGTGCCAGCAGTTACTCGTCACAGGGACATGGAAACACCATATATTTT
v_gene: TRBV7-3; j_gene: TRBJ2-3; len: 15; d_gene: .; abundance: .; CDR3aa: CASSLTGEEADTQYF; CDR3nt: TGTGCCAGCAGCTTAACGGGGGAGGAGGCAGATACGCAGTATTTT
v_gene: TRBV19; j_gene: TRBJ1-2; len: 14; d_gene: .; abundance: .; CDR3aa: CASSPPAGDYGYTF; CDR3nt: TGTGCCAGTAGCCCTCCGGCGGGGGACTATGGCTACACCTTC
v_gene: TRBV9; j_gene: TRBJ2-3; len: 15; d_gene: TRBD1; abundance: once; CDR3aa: CASSADRDPEDTQYF; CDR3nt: TGTGCCAGCAGCGCCGACAGGGACCCCGAAGATACGCAGTATTTT
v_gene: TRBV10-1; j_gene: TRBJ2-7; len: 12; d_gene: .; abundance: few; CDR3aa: CASSDDSRGQYF; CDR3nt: TGCGCCAGCAGTGACGACTCCCGCGGGCAGTACTTC
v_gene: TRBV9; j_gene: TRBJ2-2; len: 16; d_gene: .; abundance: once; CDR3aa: CASSVENSGNTGELFF; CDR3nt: TGTGCCAGCAGCGTAGAAAATAGCGGGAACACCGGGGAGCTGTTTTTT
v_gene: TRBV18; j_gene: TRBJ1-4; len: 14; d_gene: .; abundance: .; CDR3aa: CASSGSATNEKLFF; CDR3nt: TGTGCCAGCTCGGGCTCTGCAACTAATGAAAAACTGTTTTTT
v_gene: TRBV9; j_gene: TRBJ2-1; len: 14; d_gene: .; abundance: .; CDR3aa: CASSVRARDNEQFF; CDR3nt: TGTGCCAGCAGCGTAAGAGCCAGGGACAATGAGCAGTTCTTC
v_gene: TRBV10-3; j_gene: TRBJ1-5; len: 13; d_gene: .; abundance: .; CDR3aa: CAIGLEGDQPQHF; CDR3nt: TGTGCCATCGGGCTGGAAGGGGATCAGCCCCAGCATTTT
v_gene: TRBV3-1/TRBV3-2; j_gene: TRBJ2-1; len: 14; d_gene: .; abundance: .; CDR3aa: CASSPGQSGNEQFF; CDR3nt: TGTGCCAGCAGCCCCGGACAGTCGGGGAATGAGCAGTTCTTC
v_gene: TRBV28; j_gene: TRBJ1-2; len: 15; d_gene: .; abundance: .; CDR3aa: CASSPSTGNLAGYTF; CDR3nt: TGTGCCAGCAGTCCCTCCACAGGGAACCTGGCTGGCTACACCTTC
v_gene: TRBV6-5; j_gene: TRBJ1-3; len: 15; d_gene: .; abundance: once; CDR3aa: CASSLQGISGNTIYF; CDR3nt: TGTGCCAGCAGCCTACAGGGTATCTCTGGAAACACCATATATTTT
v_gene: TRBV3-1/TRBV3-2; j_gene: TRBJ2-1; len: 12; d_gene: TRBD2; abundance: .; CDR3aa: CASSRTRDEQFF; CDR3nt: TGTGCCAGCAGCCGGACTAGGGATGAGCAGTTCTTC
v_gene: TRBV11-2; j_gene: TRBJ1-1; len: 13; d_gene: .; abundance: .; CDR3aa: CASSLVAGSEAFF; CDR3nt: TGTGCCAGCAGCTTAGTGGCGGGCTCTGAAGCTTTCTTT
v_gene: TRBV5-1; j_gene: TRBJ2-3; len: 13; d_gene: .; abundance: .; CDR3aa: CASSFWGRDTQYF; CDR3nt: TGCGCCAGCAGCTTTTGGGGGCGGGATACGCAGTATTTT
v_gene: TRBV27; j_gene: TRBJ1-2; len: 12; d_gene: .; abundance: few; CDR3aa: CASSFAGGGYTF; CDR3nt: TGTGCCAGCAGTTTTGCGGGTGGGGGCTACACCTTC
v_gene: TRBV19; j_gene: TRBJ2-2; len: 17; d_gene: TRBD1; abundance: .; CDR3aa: CASNPRSGQGMTGELFF; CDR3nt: TGTGCCAGTAACCCCAGATCGGGACAGGGTATGACCGGGGAGCTGTTTTTT
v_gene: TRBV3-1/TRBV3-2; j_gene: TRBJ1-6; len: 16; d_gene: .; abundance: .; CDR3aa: CASSHTGTPQYSPLHF; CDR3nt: TGTGCCAGCAGCCACACCGGGACACCCCAATATTCACCCCTCCACTTT
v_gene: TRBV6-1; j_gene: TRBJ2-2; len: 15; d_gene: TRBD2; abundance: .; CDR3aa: CASSELGGRAGELFF; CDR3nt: TGTGCCAGCAGTGAACTGGGCGGGAGGGCCGGGGAGCTGTTTTTT
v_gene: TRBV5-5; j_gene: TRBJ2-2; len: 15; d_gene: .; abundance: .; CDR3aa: CASSFRGVDTGELFF; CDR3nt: TGTGCCAGCAGCTTCAGGGGGGTGGACACCGGGGAGCTGTTTTTT
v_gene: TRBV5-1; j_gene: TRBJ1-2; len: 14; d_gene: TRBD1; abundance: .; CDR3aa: CASSLATGGHGYTF; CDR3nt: TGCGCCAGCAGCTTGGCCACAGGGGGGCATGGCTACACCTTC
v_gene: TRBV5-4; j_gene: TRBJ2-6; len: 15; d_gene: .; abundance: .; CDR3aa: CASSPGAKGANVLTF; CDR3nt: TGTGCCAGCAGCCCAGGGGCGAAAGGGGCCAACGTCCTGACTTTC
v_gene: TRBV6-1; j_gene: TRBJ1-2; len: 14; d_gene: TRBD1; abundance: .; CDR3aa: CASSEQGQGYGYTF; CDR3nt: TGTGCCAGCAGTGAACAGGGACAGGGTTATGGCTACACCTTC
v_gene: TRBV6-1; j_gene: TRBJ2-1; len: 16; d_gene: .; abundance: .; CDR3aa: CASSEVSRSVAGEQFF; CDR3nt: TGTGCCAGCAGTGAAGTATCACGTTCGGTCGCGGGTGAGCAGTTCTTC
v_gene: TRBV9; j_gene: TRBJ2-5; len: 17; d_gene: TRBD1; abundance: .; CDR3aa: CASSPQSGTGYQETQYF; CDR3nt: TGTGCCAGCAGCCCCCAATCCGGGACAGGGTACCAAGAGACCCAGTACTTC
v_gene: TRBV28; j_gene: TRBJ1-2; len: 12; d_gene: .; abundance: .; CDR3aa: CASLYGGRGYTF; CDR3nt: TGTGCCAGCCTTTATGGGGGCAGGGGCTACACCTTC
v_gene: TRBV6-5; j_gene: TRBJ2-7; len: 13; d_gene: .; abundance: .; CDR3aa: CASTRGASYEQYF; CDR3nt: TGTGCCAGCACACGCGGCGCGAGCTACGAGCAGTACTTC
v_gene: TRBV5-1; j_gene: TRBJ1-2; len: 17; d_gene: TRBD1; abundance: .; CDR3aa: CASTSGGTGALEYGYTF; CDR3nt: TGCGCCAGCACCTCCGGGGGGACAGGGGCCCTGGAATATGGCTACACCTTC
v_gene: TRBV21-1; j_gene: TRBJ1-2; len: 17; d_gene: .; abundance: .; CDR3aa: CASNKPSPREHNYGYTF; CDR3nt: TGTGCCAGCAACAAACCCAGCCCCAGGGAACATAACTATGGCTACACCTTC
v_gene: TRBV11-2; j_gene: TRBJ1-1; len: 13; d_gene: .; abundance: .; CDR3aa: CASSLGSGTEAFF; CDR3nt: TGTGCCAGCAGCTTAGGGTCGGGCACTGAAGCTTTCTTT
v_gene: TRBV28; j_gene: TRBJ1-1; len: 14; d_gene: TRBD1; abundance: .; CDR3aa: CASSLTQGATEAFF; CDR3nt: TGTGCCAGCAGTTTGACACAGGGGGCCACTGAAGCTTTCTTT
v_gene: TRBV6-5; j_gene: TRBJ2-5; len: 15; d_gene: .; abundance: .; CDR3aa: CASSYSPGQGETQYF; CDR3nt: TGTGCCAGCAGTTACTCGCCAGGGCAGGGCGAGACCCAGTACTTC